The present T cell receptor beta chain was sequenced within a study of shared clonotypes between healthy human individuals. The germline gives CDR1 SGHNT, CDR2 YYREEE (reference sequence). Trimming cost V 3 bases and J 1 base, with 22 bases left between them. CDR3 length: 19 residues. Libraries were prepared by immunoSEQ multiplex PCR; TCRdb keeps only in-frame clonotypes and omits some of them. The sample has 2 million to 2.5 million clones, about 94% seen once. The rearrangement uses TRBV5-4 and TRBJ2-2; the D gene is possibly TRBD2 (6 bases). The sequencing input was naive CD4+ T cells sorted from blood. Subset noted: CD45RA+ positively selected. The sequence was obtained from a man younger than 35 in good health. The CDR3 nucleotides are TGTGCCAGCAGCTGGAGGGACGGTGCTTTTGTCAGGAACACCGGGGAGCTGTTTTTT. Amino acid sequence: CASSWRDGAFVRNTGELFF.